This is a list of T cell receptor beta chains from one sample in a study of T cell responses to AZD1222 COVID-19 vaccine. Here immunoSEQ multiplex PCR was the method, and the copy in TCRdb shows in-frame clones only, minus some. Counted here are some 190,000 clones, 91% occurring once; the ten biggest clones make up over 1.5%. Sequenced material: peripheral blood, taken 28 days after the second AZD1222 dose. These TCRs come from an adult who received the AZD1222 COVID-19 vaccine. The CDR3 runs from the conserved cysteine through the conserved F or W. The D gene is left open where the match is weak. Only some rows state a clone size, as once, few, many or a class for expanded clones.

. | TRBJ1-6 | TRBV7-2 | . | CASSLGQSIRNSPLHF | TGTGCCAGCAGCTTAGGGCAGAGTATTAGGAATTCACCCCTCCACTTT
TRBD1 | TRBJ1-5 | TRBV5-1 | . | CASSFYGTGDNQPQHF | TGCGCCAGCAGCTTTTACGGGACAGGAGACAATCAGCCCCAGCATTTT
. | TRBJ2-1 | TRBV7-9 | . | CASSPRGSSYNEQFF | TGTGCCAGCAGCCCGCGAGGGAGCTCCTACAATGAGCAGTTCTTC
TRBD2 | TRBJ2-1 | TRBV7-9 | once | CASSGQREWNEQFF | TGTGCCAGCAGCGGCCAGCGGGAGTGGAATGAGCAGTTCTTC
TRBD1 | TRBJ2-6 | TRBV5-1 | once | CASRTGGSLSGANVLTF | TGCGCCAGCAGAACAGGGGGTTCTCTCTCTGGGGCCAACGTCCTGACTTTC
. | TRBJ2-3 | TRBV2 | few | CASSESYNTQYF | TGTGCCAGCAGTGAATCCTATAATACGCAGTATTTT
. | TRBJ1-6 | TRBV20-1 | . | CSASKRETRLHF | TGCAGTGCTAGTAAGCGAGAAACAAGGCTCCACTTT
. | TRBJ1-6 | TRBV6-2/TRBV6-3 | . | CASSTPTQTGPRSPLHF | TGTGCCAGCAGCACACCCACCCAGACAGGCCCTAGGTCACCCCTCCACTTT
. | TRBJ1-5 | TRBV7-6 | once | CASSLETVNQPQHF | TGTGCCAGCAGCTTAGAGACAGTTAATCAGCCCCAGCATTTT
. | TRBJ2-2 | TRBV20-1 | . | CSAQAPEELFF | TGCAGTGCTCAGGCGCCAGAGGAGCTGTTTTTT
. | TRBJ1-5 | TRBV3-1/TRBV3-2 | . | CASSQVRNQPQHF | TGTGCCAGCAGCCAAGTTAGGAATCAGCCCCAGCATTTT
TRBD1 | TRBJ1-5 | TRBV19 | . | CASSLTGASNQPQHF | TGTGCCAGTAGTCTAACAGGGGCTAGCAATCAGCCCCAGCATTTT
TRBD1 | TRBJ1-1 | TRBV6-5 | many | CASSKQGSTEAFF | TGTGCCAGCAGTAAACAGGGGAGCACTGAAGCTTTCTTT
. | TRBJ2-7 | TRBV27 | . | CASRGLSGRREQYF | TGTGCCAGCAGGGGCCTTTCGGGACGGAGGGAGCAGTACTTC
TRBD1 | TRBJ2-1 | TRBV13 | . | CASSLGTGANEQFF | TGTGCCAGCAGCTTAGGGACAGGGGCCAATGAGCAGTTCTTC
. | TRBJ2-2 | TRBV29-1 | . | CSGSGSYTGELFF | TGCAGCGGCTCAGGGTCTTACACCGGGGAGCTGTTTTTT
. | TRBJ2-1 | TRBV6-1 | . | CASSDTRGSEQFF | TGTGCCAGCAGTGACACCCGGGGGAGTGAGCAGTTCTTC
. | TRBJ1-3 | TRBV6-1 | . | CASSVNLSGNTIYF | TGTGCCAGCAGCGTCAACCTCTCTGGAAACACCATATATTTT
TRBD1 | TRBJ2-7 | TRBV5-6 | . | CASSYGQGHSYEQYF | TGTGCCAGCAGCTATGGACAGGGGCACTCCTACGAGCAGTACTTC
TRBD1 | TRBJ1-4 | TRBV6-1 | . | CASNLDRGPEKLFF | TGTGCCAGCAACCTGGACAGGGGGCCTGAAAAACTGTTTTTT
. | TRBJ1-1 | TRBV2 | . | CASSVVNTEAFF | TGTGCCAGCAGTGTTGTGAACACTGAAGCTTTCTTT
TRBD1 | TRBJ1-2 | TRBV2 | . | CASRKGQSNYGYTF | TGTGCCAGCAGAAAGGGACAGTCGAACTATGGCTACACCTTC
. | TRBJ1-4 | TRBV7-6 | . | CASSLLREGKLFF | TGTGCCAGCAGCTTATTGAGGGAGGGAAAACTGTTTTTT
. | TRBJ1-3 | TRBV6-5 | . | CASSYDTLSSGNTIYF | TGTGCCAGCAGTTACGACACCCTCAGCTCTGGAAACACCATATATTTT
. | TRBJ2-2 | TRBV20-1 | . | CSAPDRELFF | TGCAGTGCCCCAGACAGGGAGCTGTTTTTT
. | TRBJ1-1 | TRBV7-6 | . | CASSLAPGRAEAFF | TGTGCCAGCAGCTTAGCCCCGGGAAGGGCTGAAGCTTTCTTT
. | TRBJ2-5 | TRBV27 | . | CASSLSGGLGQETQYF | TGTGCCAGCAGTTTATCAGGGGGGTTGGGGCAAGAGACCCAGTACTTC
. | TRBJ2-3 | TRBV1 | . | CTSSQGSGRVEDTQYF | TGCACCAGCAGCCAAGGTAGCGGGAGGGTCGAAGATACGCAGTATTTT
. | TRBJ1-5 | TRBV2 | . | CASSDEGVLGNQPQHF | TGTGCCAGCAGTGACGAGGGTGTATTAGGAAATCAGCCCCAGCATTTT
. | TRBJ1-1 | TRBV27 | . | CASSLSGSMNTEAFF | TGTGCCAGCAGTTTATCGGGCAGTATGAACACTGAAGCTTTCTTT
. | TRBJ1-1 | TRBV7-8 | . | CASSLGPGGYTEAFF | TGTGCCAGCAGCTTAGGCCCGGGGGGTTACACTGAAGCTTTCTTT
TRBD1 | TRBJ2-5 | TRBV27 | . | CASSLNRGRSETQYF | TGTGCCAGCAGTCTCAACAGGGGGCGGTCGGAGACCCAGTACTTC
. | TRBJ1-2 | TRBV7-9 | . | CASSLVSGQGKHGYTF | TGTGCCAGCAGCTTAGTTTCTGGTCAGGGGAAACATGGCTACACCTTC
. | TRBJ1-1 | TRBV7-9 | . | CASSLGGGSSRGNTEAFF | TGTGCCAGCAGCTTAGGAGGAGGATCTTCTAGGGGGAACACTGAAGCTTTCTTT
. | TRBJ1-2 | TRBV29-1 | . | CSVEYNSPYGYTF | TGCAGCGTTGAATACAACAGCCCATATGGCTACACCTTC
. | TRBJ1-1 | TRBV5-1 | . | CASSLGLGANTEAFF | TGCGCCAGCAGCTTGGGACTTGGGGCAAACACTGAAGCTTTCTTT
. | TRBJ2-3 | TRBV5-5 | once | CASSSRQVLSSTDTQYF | TGTGCCAGCAGCAGCCGACAGGTTTTGTCTAGCACAGATACGCAGTATTTT
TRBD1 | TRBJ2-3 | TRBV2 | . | CASSEPGQEQYF | TGTGCCAGCAGTGAACCGGGACAGGAGCAGTATTTT
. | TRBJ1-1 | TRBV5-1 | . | CASRGGLNTEAFF | TGCGCCAGCAGGGGGGGGCTAAACACTGAAGCTTTCTTT
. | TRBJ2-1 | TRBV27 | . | CASSSGLTSYNEQFF | TGTGCCAGCAGTTCCGGACTAACCTCCTACAATGAGCAGTTCTTC
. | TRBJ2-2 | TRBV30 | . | CAWSAGRTVGTGELFF | TGTGCCTGGAGTGCAGGAAGGACAGTGGGCACCGGGGAGCTGTTTTTT
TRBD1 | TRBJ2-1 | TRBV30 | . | CAIGRGGLYNEQFF | TGTGCGATCGGAAGAGGGGGCCTGTACAATGAGCAGTTCTTC
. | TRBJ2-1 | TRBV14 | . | CASTQGTSPLNEQFF | TGTGCCAGCACCCAAGGGACGAGCCCCCTCAATGAGCAGTTCTTC
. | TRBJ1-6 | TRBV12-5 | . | CASGLVVTNNSPLHF | TGTGCTAGTGGTTTGGTAGTCACAAATAATTCACCCCTCCACTTT
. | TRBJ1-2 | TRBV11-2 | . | CASSALNYGYTF | TGTGCCAGCAGCGCCTTGAACTATGGCTACACCTTC
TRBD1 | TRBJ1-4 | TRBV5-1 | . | CASSSGQGGGYNEKLFF | TGCGCCAGCAGCTCCGGACAGGGGGGAGGATATAATGAAAAACTGTTTTTT
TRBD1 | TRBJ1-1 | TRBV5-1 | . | CASSPWTGVNTEAFF | TGCGCCAGCAGCCCCTGGACAGGGGTGAACACTGAAGCTTTCTTT
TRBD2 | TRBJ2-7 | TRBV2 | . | CASSDGREGSGEQYF | TGTGCCAGCAGTGATGGACGGGAGGGTAGTGGTGAGCAGTACTTC
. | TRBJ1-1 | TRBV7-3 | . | CASSLQGMANTEAFF | TGTGCCAGCAGCTTACAGGGGATGGCGAACACTGAAGCTTTCTTT
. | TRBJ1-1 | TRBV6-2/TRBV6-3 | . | CASSYSRQMNTEAFF | TGTGCCAGCAGTTACTCTAGACAAATGAACACTGAAGCTTTCTTT